This passage covers 12 T cell receptor beta chains from one sample sequenced in a study of blood T cells in healthy people across ages. It was with a sample-barcoded 5' primer and a J-beta primer mix that a second PCR of roughly 7 to 11 cycles was run. TCRdb analysed the 5' RACE reads with MiXCR anew, one entry per CDR3 protein. The data hold 700,000 or so distinct CDR3 sequences, with around a fifth observed a single time. Sequencing was performed on blood. These receptors were taken from an older man in good health.

This chain connects TRBV3-1 to TRBJ2-5; D uncertain. Matching the DNA end better, TRBJ2-7 makes the J call doubtful. Per germline, CDR1 LGHDT and CDR2 YNNKEL (reference sequence). This CDR3 has 12 amino acids. The CDR3 coding sequence is TGTGCCAGCAGCCTAAGGTACTACGAGCAGTACTTC. This encodes CASSLRYYEQYF.

The chain is built from TRBV12-5 and TRBJ2-5; D uncertain. The CDR3 spans 11 residues. Per the germline V gene, CDR1 is LGHNT and CDR2 is FRNRAP. Trimming pared 7 bases from V and 4 bases from J, leaving 7 bases between. In DNA form, the CDR3 reads TGTGCTAGTGCGGTAGCAGAGACCCAGTACTTC. It specifies CASAVAETQYF.

This clonotype occurred a few times. The genes are TRBV7-9 and TRBJ1-2, with 12 positions matching TRBD1. The CDR3 covers 17 residues. CDR1 is SEHNR and CDR2 is FQNEAQ in the germline V gene (reference sequence). After removal of 5 bases from V and 2 bases from J, the junction contained 9 bases not matched to a gene. The chain's CDR3 is CASSQAGTGGVNYGYTF. The DNA for the CDR3 is TGTGCCAGCAGCCAGGCCGGGACAGGGGGCGTCAACTATGGCTACACCTTC.

This clonotype was seen at least ten times. The CDR3 here is CASSQLEAGADTQYF. The CDR3 DNA reads as TGTGCCAGCAGCCAGTTGGAAGCGGGGGCAGATACGCAGTATTTT. The chain employs TRBV4-2 and TRBJ2-3; 8 bases map to TRBD2. V was clipped by 3 bases and J by 4 bases; unmatched bases: 6. The V gene's germline CDR1 is LGHNA and CDR2 YNFKEQ. The CDR3 covers 15 residues.

This clonotype was detected only a few times. The chain carries TRBV12-3 or TRBV12-4 and TRBJ1-4; TRBD1 matches 9 bases. This CDR3 is built from 15 residues. The V gene end was trimmed by 6 bases and the J gene end by 8 bases; junction bases not matched to a gene: 10. The CDR3 DNA reads TGTGCCAGCAGCTTCCTACAGGGGGCAGAAGAAAAACTGTTTTTT. It encodes CASSFLQGAEEKLFF.

This chain links TRBV20-1 with TRBJ2-4, with a weak D call TRBD2 (6 bases). V lost 0 bases to trimming and J lost 6 bases, with 12 bases between them. The CDR3 covers 14 residues. Germline values: CDR1 DFQATT, CDR2 SNEGSKA (reference sequence). This CDR3 is CSARDPKTRNIQYF. The CDR3, as DNA: TGCAGTGCTAGAGATCCCAAGACTAGAAACATTCAGTACTTC.

The V and J genes are TRBV27 and TRBJ2-3, with D hard to call. CDR1 MNHEY and CDR2 SMNVEV come from the germline V gene (reference sequence). The CDR3 is 13 amino acids. V was trimmed by 5 bases and J by 8 bases, leaving 14 bases between them. CDR3 sequence: CASSPRPVGTQYF. As DNA, the CDR3 is TGTGCCAGCAGTCCGCGGCCTGTCGGTACGCAGTATTTT.

At least ten counts were recorded for this clonotype. The rearrangement uses TRBV7-2 and TRBJ2-2; 11 bases are shared with TRBD2. The CDR3 consists of 16 residues. V dropped 6 bases and J dropped 1; count of bases not matched to a gene: 4. Germline V gene data show CDR1 as SGHTA and CDR2 as FQGNSA. CDR3 sequence: CASRLGLAENTGELFF. In nucleotides, the CDR3 is TGTGCCAGCAGGTTGGGACTAGCGGAGAACACCGGGGAGCTGTTTTTT.

There are a few counts of this clonotype. The rearrangement links TRBV28 to TRBJ2-1, with D uncertain. Germline V gene sequence: CDR1 MDHEN, CDR2 SYDVKM. The CDR3 length is 17 residues. V was pared by 3 bases and J by 4 bases, with 19 bases between. The CDR3 coding sequence is TGTGCCAGCAGTTTTGCCCGGTTCATGGGCCCTTACAATGAGCAGTTCTTC. Its protein is CASSFARFMGPYNEQFF.

The V gene is TRBV12-3 or TRBV12-4, the J gene TRBJ2-3; TRBD2 aligns across 8 bases. The CDR3 extends over 16 amino acids. With 6 bases clipped from V and 0 bases from J, the junction kept 8 bases outside the gene matches. CDR3 sequence (DNA): TGTGCCAGCAGCGGTACGGGGGGGAGTAGCACAGATACGCAGTATTTT. Translating it yields CASSGTGGSSTDTQYF.

The chain carries TRBV7-8 and TRBJ2-1; D ambiguous. The CDR3 sequence is 12 residues long. CDR1 is SGHVS, CDR2 FQNEAQ, per germline. Deletions cut 5 bases from V and 9 bases from J, with 11 bases between. The CDR3 region has the DNA TGTGCCAGCAGCCCCGTGAGTTTTGAGCAGTTCTTC. It translates to CASSPVSFEQFF.

This chain joins TRBV7-2 and TRBJ2-1; tentative D call: TRBD2 (6 bases). The DNA end is more similar to TRBJ2-7, so the J call may be wrong. The CDR3 sequence is 15 residues long. Germline CDR1 SGHTA, CDR2 FQGNSA. Written as DNA, the CDR3 is TGTGCCAGCAGCTTACTGGGACTCACCGGGTACGAGCAGTACTTC. This translates into CASSLLGLTGYEQYF.